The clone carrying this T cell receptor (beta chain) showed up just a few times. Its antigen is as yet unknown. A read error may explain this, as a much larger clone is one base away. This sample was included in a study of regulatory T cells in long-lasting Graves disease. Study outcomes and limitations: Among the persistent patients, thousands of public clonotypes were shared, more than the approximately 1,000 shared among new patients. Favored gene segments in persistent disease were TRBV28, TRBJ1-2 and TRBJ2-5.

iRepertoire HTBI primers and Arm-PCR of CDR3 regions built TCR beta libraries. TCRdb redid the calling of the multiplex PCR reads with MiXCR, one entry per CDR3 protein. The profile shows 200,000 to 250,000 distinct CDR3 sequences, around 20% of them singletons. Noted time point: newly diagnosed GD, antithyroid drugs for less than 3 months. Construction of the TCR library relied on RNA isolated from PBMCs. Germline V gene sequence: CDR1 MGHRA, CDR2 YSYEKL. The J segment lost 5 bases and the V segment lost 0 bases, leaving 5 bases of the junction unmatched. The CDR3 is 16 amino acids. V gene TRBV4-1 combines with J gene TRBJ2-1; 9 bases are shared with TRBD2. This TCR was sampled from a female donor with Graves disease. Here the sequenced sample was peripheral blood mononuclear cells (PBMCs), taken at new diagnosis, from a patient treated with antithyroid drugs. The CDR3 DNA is TGCGCCAGCAGCCAAGATTGGCTAGCGGGAAACAATGAGCAGTTCTTC. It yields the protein CASSQDWLAGNNEQFF.